Reported below is one T cell receptor beta chain. This specimen comes from a study of brain metastases from non-small cell lung cancer. The CDR3 sequence is 12 residues long. Trimming stripped 0 bases from V and 6 bases from J, with 6 bases between. Germline V gene data show CDR1 as SGHRS and CDR2 as YFSETQ. Here immunoSEQ multiplex PCR was the method, and the copy in TCRdb shows in-frame clones only, minus some. The sample has roughly 3,600 clones; roughly 95% are singletons. The chain links TRBV5-1 to TRBJ1-2, with D possibly TRBD1 on 6 matching bases. The sequenced sample was tumor-adjacent normal tissue. The sequence derives from a donor at least 40 years old with non-small cell lung cancer. This CDR3 reads CASSLGTDGYTF. DNA for the CDR3: TGCGCCAGCAGCTTGGGGACAGATGGCTACACCTTC. The variable domain in full, with the rest retrieved from reference TRBV5-1 and TRBJ1-2, is KAGVTQTPRYLIKTRGQQVTLSCSPISGHRSVSWYQQTPGQGLQFLFEYFSETQRNKGNFPGRFSGRQFSNSRSEMNVSTLELGDSALYLCASSLGTDGYTFGSGTRLTVV.